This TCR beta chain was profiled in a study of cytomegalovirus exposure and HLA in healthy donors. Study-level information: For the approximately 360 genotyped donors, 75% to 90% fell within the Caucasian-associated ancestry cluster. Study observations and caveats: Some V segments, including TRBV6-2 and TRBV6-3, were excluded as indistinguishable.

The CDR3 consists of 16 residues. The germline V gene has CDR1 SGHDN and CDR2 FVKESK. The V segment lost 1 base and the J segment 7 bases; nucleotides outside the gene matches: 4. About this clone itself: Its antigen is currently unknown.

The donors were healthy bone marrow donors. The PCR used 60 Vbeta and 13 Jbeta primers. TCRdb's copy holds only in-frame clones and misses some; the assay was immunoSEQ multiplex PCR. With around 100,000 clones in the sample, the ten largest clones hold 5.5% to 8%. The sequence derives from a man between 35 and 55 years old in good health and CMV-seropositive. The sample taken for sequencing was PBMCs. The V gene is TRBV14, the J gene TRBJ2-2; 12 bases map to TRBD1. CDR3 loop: CASSQVGTGGVGELFF. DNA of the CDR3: TGTGCCAGCAGCCAAGTAGGGACAGGGGGCGTCGGGGAGCTGTTTTTT.